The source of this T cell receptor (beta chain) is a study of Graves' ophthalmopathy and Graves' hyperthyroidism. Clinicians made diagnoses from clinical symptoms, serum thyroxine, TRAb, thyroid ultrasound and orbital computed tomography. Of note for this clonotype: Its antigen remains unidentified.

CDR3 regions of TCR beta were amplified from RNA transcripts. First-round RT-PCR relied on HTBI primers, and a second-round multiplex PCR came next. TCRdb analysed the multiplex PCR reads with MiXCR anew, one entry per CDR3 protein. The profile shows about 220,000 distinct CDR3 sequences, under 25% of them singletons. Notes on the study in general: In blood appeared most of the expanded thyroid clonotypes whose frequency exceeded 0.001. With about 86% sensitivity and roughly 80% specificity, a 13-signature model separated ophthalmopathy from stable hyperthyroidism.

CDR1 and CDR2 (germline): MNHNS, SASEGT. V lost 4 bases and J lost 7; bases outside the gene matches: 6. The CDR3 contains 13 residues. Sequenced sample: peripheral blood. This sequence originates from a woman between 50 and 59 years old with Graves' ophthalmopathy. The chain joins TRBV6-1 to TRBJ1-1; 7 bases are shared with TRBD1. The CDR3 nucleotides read TGTGCCAGCAGTGTAGGACAGGTCAATGAAGCTTTCTTT. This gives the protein CASSVGQVNEAFF.